The 13 T cell receptor beta chains reported below all come from one sample, sequenced in a study of cytomegalovirus exposure and HLA in healthy donors. Primers included in the PCR were 60 Vbeta and 13 Jbeta primers. Data came from immunoSEQ multiplex PCR; TCRdb stores just in-frame clones and leaves some out. The sample contains about 130,000 clones, about 66% of which appear only once. The sequenced sample consisted of PBMCs. Receptors were obtained from a human donor in good health.

This clone came up a few times. The chain combines TRBV18 with TRBJ1-2; a weak D match, TRBD1 (5 bases). The V gene lost 6 bases and the J gene lost 6 bases, with 14 bases spanning the gap. This CDR3 region has 13 residues. Looked up from germline, CDR1 is KGHSH and CDR2 is LQKENI. CDR3 in DNA: TGTGCCAGCTCCCCAAAAGGGGCAAATGGCTACACCTTC. Translated: CASSPKGANGYTF. The full variable domain, completed using reference TRBV18 and TRBJ1-2, is NAGVMQNPRHLVRRRGQEARLRCSPMKGHSHVYWYRQLPEEGLKFMVYLQKENIIDESGMPKERFSAEFPKEGPSILRIQQVVRGDSAAYFCASSPKGANGYTFGSGTRLTVV.

This sequence joins TRBV9 and TRBJ2-5, with TRBD2 identical over 9 bases. Trimming at V came to 4 bases and at J to 1 base, leaving 5 bases not matched to a gene. Per the germline V gene, CDR1 is SGDLS and CDR2 is YYNGEE. This CDR3 comprises 15 residues. The CDR3 reads CASSPSGAVQETQYF. The CDR3 bases are TGTGCCAGCAGCCCTAGCGGGGCGGTCCAAGAGACCCAGTACTTC.

The chain couples TRBV5-1 to TRBJ2-4; 7 bases line up with TRBD1. CDR1 and CDR2 (germline): SGHRS, YFSETQ. This CDR3 is built from 15 residues. The trim removed 4 bases at V and 5 bases at J, leaving 9 bases unmatched. The DNA of the CDR3 is TGCGCCAGCAGCCTGACAGGGTCGAGTCAAAACATTCAGTACTTC. Amino acid sequence: CASSLTGSSQNIQYF.

The chain is built from TRBV14 and TRBJ2-7; D perhaps matches TRBD1 (5 bases). V was shortened by 1 base and J by 2 bases, with 9 bases between the two germline ends. CDR3 length equals 14 residues. Germline V gene data show CDR1 as SGHDN and CDR2 as FVKESK. CDR3 sequence: CASSQVDSAYEQYF. The DNA of the CDR3 is TGTGCCAGCAGCCAAGTCGACAGTGCCTACGAGCAGTACTTC.

The chain carries TRBV19 and TRBJ2-3; tentatively, D is TRBD2 (6 bases). In germline, CDR1 is LNHDA, CDR2 SQIVND (reference sequence). This CDR3 region has 15 residues. V lost 4 bases and J 0 bases, leaving 11 bases between the germline ends. The CDR3: CASSSRETSTDTQYF. DNA of the CDR3: TGTGCCAGTAGTAGCCGGGAGACCAGCACAGATACGCAGTATTTT.

The J gene is TRBJ2-3, the V gene TRBV18; 11 positions match TRBD2. Germline V gene lookup returns CDR1 KGHSH and CDR2 LQKENI. CDR3 length: 15 residues. The ends lost 4 bases at V and 2 bases at J; junction bases unmatched: 2. CDR3 DNA sequence: TGTGCCAGCTCACAGGGACTAGCGGTCACAGATACGCAGTATTTT. Its translation is CASSQGLAVTDTQYF.

The chain recombines TRBV15 with TRBJ2-7, with a possible D match to TRBD2 (6 bases). CDR1 is LNHNV, CDR2 YYDKDF, per germline (reference sequence). CDR3 length: 15 residues. The ends were cut back, 1 base at V and 0 bases at J, with 10 bases in the middle. CDR3 loop: CATSRGSGTSYEQYF. The DNA for the CDR3 is TGTGCCACCAGCAGAGGTAGCGGAACCTCCTACGAGCAGTACTTC.

The CDR3 DNA is TGTGCCAGCAGCAGGGACAGCTATGGCTACACCTTC. It specifies CASSRDSYGYTF. The rearrangement uses TRBV6-6 and TRBJ1-2, with TRBD1 matching over 7 bases. The CDR3 loop spans 12 amino acids. V lost 6 bases to trimming and J lost 4 bases; unmatched junction nucleotides: 2. Germline-derived CDR1 and CDR2 are MNHNY and SVGAGI (reference sequence).

The chain recombines TRBV7-3 with TRBJ1-1; D gene uncertain. The germline CDR1 and CDR2 sequences are SGHTA and FQGTGA. The germline V and J ends were trimmed by 2 bases and 3 bases, with 7 bases remaining between them. The CDR3 is 13 residues long. CDR3: CASSLWSDTEAFF. CDR3 nucleotides: TGTGCCAGCAGCTTATGGAGCGACACTGAAGCTTTCTTT.

The chain has TRBV6-1 and TRBJ1-1; D gene ambiguous. The CDR3 length is 13 residues. Trimming cost V 7 bases and J 1 base, with 10 bases left between them. Germline CDR1 reads MNHNS; CDR2 reads SASEGT. CDR3 in DNA: TGTGCCAGCACCCAGGCCCGGAACACTGAAGCTTTCTTT. Amino acids: CASTQARNTEAFF.

The chain employs TRBV5-5 and TRBJ2-7; D is perhaps TRBD1 (6 bases). Trimming stripped 4 bases from V and 6 bases from J, with 23 bases between. Germline V lookup: CDR1 SGHKS, CDR2 YYEKEE (reference sequence). The CDR3 runs to 16 residues. The CDR3 sequence is CASSGVAGVTTVEQYF. The CDR3 bases are TGTGCCAGCAGCGGGGTGGCAGGGGTTACCACGGTCGAGCAGTACTTC.

The chain is built from TRBV4-3 and TRBJ2-3; TRBD2 might be the D (5 bases). Trimming took 1 base from V and 6 from J, leaving 11 bases between them. Per the germline V gene, CDR1 is LGHNA and CDR2 is YSLEER. The CDR3 has 14 residues. The CDR3 reads CASSQGTTGDTQYF. As DNA, the CDR3 is TGCGCCAGCAGCCAAGGAACGACGGGGGATACGCAGTATTTT.

The V gene is TRBV11-2, the J gene TRBJ1-3; maybe TRBD1 (5 bases). CDR1 SGHAT and CDR2 FQNNGV come from the germline V gene. The CDR3 covers 14 residues. The germline V and J ends were trimmed by 5 bases and 3 bases, with 11 bases remaining between them. The CDR3 region is CASSPGGVGNTIYF. The CDR3, as DNA: TGTGCCAGCAGCCCCGGGGGGGTTGGAAACACCATATATTTT.